Each of the 16 T cell receptor beta chains below was sequenced from the same sample in a study of OX40 agonist ivuxolimab in advanced cancers. Using immunoSEQ multiplex PCR, the repertoire was profiled, and TCRdb retains in-frame clones only, with some absent. The table records some 39,000 clones, approximately 79% of them present only once. This specimen consisted of CD4+ or CD8+ T cells sorted from blood, obtained in a trial of the OX40 agonist ivuxolimab. The receptors shown here come from an adult with an advanced solid tumor such as melanoma, head and neck, liver or kidney cancer.

The gene calls are TRBV5-1 and TRBJ1-2, with TRBD1 matching over 8 bases. CDR1 is SGHRS, CDR2 YFSETQ, per germline. This CDR3 contains 15 residues. Trimming cost V 4 bases and J 6 bases; bases outside gene matches: 11. CDR3 coding DNA: TGCGCCAGCAGCCCCAATCCCGGACAGGGAAATGGCTACACCTTC. Translated, it gives CASSPNPGQGNGYTF.

This clone was observed a handful of times. This chain links TRBV30 with TRBJ2-4, with 13 nucleotides matching TRBD2. Germline CDR1 is GTSNPN and CDR2 is SVGIG (reference sequence). The V gene end was trimmed by 2 bases and the J gene end by 7 bases; junction bases not matched to a gene: 2. The CDR3 runs to 14 residues. The CDR3 DNA sequence: TGTGCCTGGAGTAAGACTAGCGGGGGGAACATTCAGTACTTC. It yields the protein CAWSKTSGGNIQYF.

This clone was seen a few times. V gene TRBV4-1 combines with J gene TRBJ1-3; D uncertain. Germline CDR1 MGHRA, CDR2 YSYEKL. Trimming took 0 bases from V and 4 from J, leaving 13 bases between them. There are 16 residues in the CDR3. The CDR3 nucleotides are TGCGCCAGCAGCCAAGAGGGTTCGGGCACCGGAAACACCATATATTTT. Translated: CASSQEGSGTGNTIYF.

Here the CDR3 reads CASSLGRLTGNYSPLHF. The CDR3 region has the DNA TGCGCCAGCAGCTTGGGCCGGCTGACAGGGAACTATTCACCCCTCCACTTT. This chain connects TRBV5-1 to TRBJ1-6; 7 bases map to TRBD1. Germline CDR1 reads SGHRS; CDR2 reads YFSETQ. This CDR3 has 17 amino acids. Unmatched junction bases numbered 11, after V lost 0 bases and J lost 8 bases. The full variable domain, its missing parts supplied by reference TRBV5-1 and TRBJ1-6, is KAGVTQTPRYLIKTRGQQVTLSCSPISGHRSVSWYQQTPGQGLQFLFEYFSETQRNKGNFPGRFSGRQFSNSRSEMNVSTLELGDSALYLCASSLGRLTGNYSPLHFGNGTRLTVT.

Comments on this clone: The junction shows a germline mismatch at one end, possibly a read error. V gene TRBV5-8 combines with J gene TRBJ1-2; D might be TRBD1 (6 bases). Germline loops: CDR1 SGHTS, CDR2 YDEGEE. The CDR3 is made up of 12 amino acids. The CDR3 protein is CASSLGGKGCTF. The CDR3, as DNA: TGTGCCAGCAGCTTAGGGGGGAAAGGCTGCACCTTC.

The table lists this clone with a count of one. The chain couples TRBV7-9 to TRBJ1-3, with a tentative D call TRBD1 (5 bases). The germline V gene has CDR1 SEHNR and CDR2 FQNEAQ (reference sequence). CDR3 length: 15 residues. The ends were cut back, 6 bases at V and 4 bases at J, with 16 bases in the middle. The CDR3 DNA is TGTGCCAGCAGGGTTAGGGAGGGGCCGGGAAACACCATATATTTT. Amino acids: CASRVREGPGNTIYF.

The chain recombines TRBV4-1 with TRBJ2-1, with 12 bases that match TRBD1. This CDR3 region has 16 residues. J lost 4 bases, V lost 4 bases, and 5 bases had no gene match. The V gene's germline CDR1 is MGHRA and CDR2 YSYEKL. The CDR3 is CASSLGQGARYNEQFF. The CDR3 DNA follows: TGCGCCAGCAGCCTGGGACAGGGGGCGCGATACAATGAGCAGTTCTTC.

The V call is TRBV5-1, the J call TRBJ2-7, with 11 bases matching TRBD1. This CDR3 comprises 16 residues. The J segment lost 5 bases and the V segment lost 2 bases, leaving 9 bases of the junction unmatched. From germline, CDR1 is SGHRS and CDR2 YFSETQ. The CDR3 region is CASSLSGTGGINEQYF. CDR3 bases: TGCGCCAGCAGCTTATCCGGGACAGGGGGGATCAACGAGCAGTACTTC.

This clone was observed a single time. J is TRBJ1-1 and V is TRBV5-1, with D perhaps TRBD1 (5 bases). The CDR3 is 15 amino acids. Trimming took off 3 bases at V and 1 base at J, with 13 bases between the two ends. Germline V gene sequence: CDR1 SGHRS, CDR2 YFSETQ. This CDR3 reads CASSSLGTANTEAFF. The CDR3, as DNA: TGCGCCAGCAGCTCCCTCGGGACGGCGAACACTGAAGCTTTCTTT.

V gene TRBV6-6 combines with J gene TRBJ2-3; maybe TRBD1 (6 bases). Trimming left V 9 bases short and J 5 bases short, with 12 bases between. The CDR3 is 12 residues long. CDR1 and CDR2 from the germline V gene are MNHNY and SVGAGI (reference sequence). The CDR3 DNA sequence: TGTGCCAGTACACAAGGGGGAGATACGCAGTATTTT. It yields the protein CASTQGGDTQYF.

This clone was seen a few times. The genes are TRBV7-2 and TRBJ2-1; TRBD2 agrees at 8 bases. The CDR3 runs to 16 residues. Per germline, CDR1 SGHTA and CDR2 FQGNSA. J lost 2 bases, V lost 3 bases, and 6 bases had no gene match. The CDR3 coding sequence is TGTGCCAGCAGCTTGCTCCCGGGGGGGACCTACAATGAGCAGTTCTTC. As protein: CASSLLPGGTYNEQFF. The entire variable domain, with the rest obtained from reference TRBV7-2 and TRBJ2-1, is as follows: GAGVSQSPSNKVTEKGKDVELRCDPISGHTALYWYRQSLGQGLEFLIYFQGNSAPDKSGLPSDRFSAERTGGSVSTLTIQRTQQEDSAVYLCASSLLPGGTYNEQFFGPGTRLTVL.

V usage is TRBV5-1 and J usage is TRBJ2-3, with D perhaps TRBD1 (6 bases). The CDR3 has 13 amino acids. V lost 4 bases and J 5 bases, leaving 11 bases between the germline ends. CDR1 and CDR2 from the germline V gene are SGHRS and YFSETQ. This CDR3 is CASSPGRGDTQYF. DNA for the CDR3: TGCGCCAGCAGCCCCGGCAGGGGAGATACGCAGTATTTT.

The rearrangement joins TRBV6-1 to TRBJ1-3; D is unclear. The germline gives CDR1 MNHNS, CDR2 SASEGT. V was shortened by 4 bases and J by 4 bases, with 11 bases between the two germline ends. The CDR3 has 14 residues. The CDR3 spells CASSGRTVGNTIYF. The CDR3, as DNA: TGTGCCAGCAGTGGCCGGACTGTCGGAAACACCATATATTTT.

The chain combines TRBV5-1 with TRBJ1-1, with 8 nucleotides matching TRBD1. The CDR3 has 14 residues. V shed 0 bases and J 4 bases; nucleotides not matched to a gene: 2. Germline V gives CDR1 SGHRS, CDR2 YFSETQ. This CDR3 reads CASSLDDRGTEAFF. CDR3 sequence (DNA): TGCGCCAGCAGCTTGGATGACAGGGGCACTGAAGCTTTCTTT.

The chain has TRBV6-4 and TRBJ2-1, with TRBD1 matching over 9 bases. The V segment lost 2 bases and the J segment 3 bases; nucleotides outside the gene matches: 5. CDR3 length: 16 amino acids. Germline loops: CDR1 MRHNA, CDR2 SNTAGT. Here the CDR3 DNA reads TGTGCCAGCAGTGACATCTGGACAGGGGACTACAATGAGCAGTTCTTC. This codes for CASSDIWTGDYNEQFF.

The chain links TRBV4-1 to TRBJ2-7; weak D call: TRBD2 (7 bases). Deletions cut 3 bases from V and 0 bases from J, with 12 bases between. The CDR3 runs 15 residues. Germline loops: CDR1 MGHRA, CDR2 YSYEKL. This chain's CDR3 is CASSHQGGGSYEQYF. In DNA, the CDR3 is TGCGCCAGCAGCCATCAGGGAGGGGGCTCCTACGAGCAGTACTTC.